A selection of T cell receptor beta chains follows, all from one sample in a study of Graves' ophthalmopathy and Graves' hyperthyroidism. One entry per CDR3 protein results from TCRdb running MiXCR on the multiplex PCR reads. The table has 500,000 to 700,000 distinct CDR3 sequences, 22% seen once. The sample consisted of peripheral blood. These receptors all come from a woman aged 18 to 35 with stable Graves' hyperthyroidism. Some clones in this sample may be carry-over from other donors' samples. Each CDR3 is given with its conserved first and last residue. D genes are given only for firm matches. The size field is filled for only some rows; it gives once, few, many or a size class.

D,size,J,V,DNA,CDR3
.,many,TRBJ2-7,TRBV11-2,TGTGCCAGTAACCTAGCTGCCGAGCAGTACTTC,CASNLAAEQYF
.,many,TRBJ1-6,TRBV20-1,TGCAGTGCTAGCACTTCTTCCTCACCCCTCCACTTT,CSASTSSSPLHF
.,few,TRBJ2-5,TRBV20-1,TGCAGTGCCAAGCAGAGGCGGCTCGTTATAGGGACCCAGTACTTC,CSAKQRRLVIGTQYF
.,many,TRBJ2-5,TRBV15,TGTGCCACCAGGCCGATGGACAGTGTGGAGACCCAGTACTTC,CATRPMDSVETQYF
TRBD1,many,TRBJ1-2,TRBV6-1,TGTGCCAGCAGTGTGGGGACAGGGAGTGGCTACACCTTC,CASSVGTGSGYTF
.,many,TRBJ2-6,TRBV6-4,TGTGTCAGCAGTGAATGGCCAGTCAAGAGCTCTGGGGCCAACGTCCTGACTTTC,CVSSEWPVKSSGANVLTF
.,many,TRBJ1-5,TRBV4-1,TGCGCCAGCAGACGACAGGAAAATAGCAATCAGCCCCAGCATTTT,CASRRQENSNQPQHF
.,many,TRBJ1-1,TRBV5-1,TGCGCCAGCAGCTTGGGGCAGCCGTTGGTCGAAGTTCACACTGAAGCTTTCTTT,CASSLGQPLVEVHTEAFF
.,few,TRBJ2-7,TRBV28,TGTGCCAGCAGTTTAAACGGGGAATACGAGCAGTACTTC,CASSLNGEYEQYF
.,many,TRBJ1-1,TRBV20-1,TGCAGTGTTAAACCCTACATGAACACTGAAGCTTTCTTT,CSVKPYMNTEAFF
.,many,TRBJ2-7,TRBV27,TGTGCCAGCAGTCTCACCCCGGGACTCCTCTACGAGCAGTACTTC,CASSLTPGLLYEQYF
TRBD1,many,TRBJ1-1,TRBV7-8,TGTGCCAGCAGCTTAGGGCCACAGGGGACGGGTGAAGCTTTCTTT,CASSLGPQGTGEAFF
.,many,TRBJ1-3,TRBV12-3/TRBV12-4,TGTGCCGGTCGACTCTCCAGCTCTGGAAACACCATATATTTT,CAGRLSSSGNTIYF
.,many,TRBJ2-7,TRBV6-5,TGTGCCAGCAGTCCCCGGGACCGATATTACGAGCAGTACTTC,CASSPRDRYYEQYF
TRBD1,many,TRBJ2-7,TRBV4-1,TGCGCCAGCAGCCAAGTCTATCAGGGGGAATACGAGCAGTACTTC,CASSQVYQGEYEQYF
TRBD1,many,TRBJ1-2,TRBV29-1,TGCAGCGTTGAGTTCCTGGGACAGGGGGAAAACTATGGCTACACCTTC,CSVEFLGQGENYGYTF
TRBD1,.,TRBJ2-7,TRBV28,TGTGCCAGCAGTCTACCGAGGCGGGACAGGGCTTATTACGAGCAGTACTTC,CASSLPRRDRAYYEQYF